A single sample is the source of the 2 T cell receptor beta chains below, sequenced in a study of control samples from healthy donors and cancer patients. The assay was immunoSEQ multiplex PCR, and TCRdb's table has in-frame clones only and misses some. The sample consists of some 120,000 clones, less than 95% of them appearing once. Sequencing input: blood. All receptors come from a man aged 18-30 years in good health.

This sequence joins TRBV5-1 and TRBJ2-3; 7 bases align to TRBD2. V was clipped by 1 base and J by 0 bases; unmatched bases: 5. The CDR3 extends over 16 amino acids. From germline, CDR1 is SGHRS and CDR2 YFSETQ. The CDR3, as DNA: TGCGCCAGCAGCTTGATCCAGCGGGGTAGCACAGATACGCAGTATTTT. Protein product: CASSLIQRGSTDTQYF.

The chain employs TRBV11-2 and TRBJ1-3; perhaps TRBD1 as D (5 bases). The CDR3 totals 14 residues. The V end lost 2 bases, the J end lost 0 bases, and 5 bases lay between the germline ends. The germline V gene has CDR1 SGHAT and CDR2 FQNNGV. CDR3 sequence (DNA): TGTGCCAGCAGCTTACAGGGCTCTGGAAACACCATATATTTT. Translation: CASSLQGSGNTIYF.